The rows below give T cell receptor beta chains drawn from one sample of a study of T cells in Graves' hyperthyroidism and ophthalmopathy. In TCRdb, the multiplex PCR reads were re-called with MiXCR into one record per CDR3 protein. The data contain fewer than 750,000 distinct CDR3 sequences, roughly 14% of them singletons. Specimen: blood. These receptors were obtained from a woman between 35 and 50 years old with Graves' ophthalmopathy. Each CDR3 is given with its conserved first and last residue. A D gene is named only where the DNA matches it firmly. A row's size may be missing; if present it is once, few, many or a size class.

>16|-|TRBJ2-7|TRBD2|TRBV20-1
CSAREPSSGNFYVQYF
TGCAGTGCTAGAGAGCCTTCTAGCGGGAACTTTTATGTGCAGTACTTC
>14|many|TRBJ1-5|-|TRBV28
CASSLGGTVKPQHF
TGTGCCAGCAGTTTAGGTGGCACGGTAAAGCCCCAGCATTTT
>15|-|TRBJ1-5|-|TRBV4-2
CASSPTGESGQPQHF
TGTGCCAGCAGCCCTACAGGAGAGAGCGGTCAGCCCCAGCATTTT
>18|-|TRBJ2-3|TRBD2|TRBV12-3/TRBV12-4
CASSSPGSGRSSTDTQYF
TGTGCCAGCAGTTCCCCCGGGAGCGGGAGGTCTAGCACAGATACGCAGTATTTT
>19|-|TRBJ2-2|-|TRBV28
CASSLFSWTANRNTGELFF
TGTGCCAGCAGTTTATTTTCCTGGACAGCGAATAGGAACACCGGGGAGCTGTTTTTT
>11|-|TRBJ1-1|-|TRBV6-2/TRBV6-3
CASSWLLEAFF
TGTGCCAGCAGTTGGCTTCTTGAAGCTTTCTTT
>12|many|TRBJ2-7|-|TRBV11-1
CASSPDRSEQYF
TGTGCCAGCAGCCCTGACAGGTCCGAGCAGTACTTC
>13|many|TRBJ1-1|-|TRBV20-1
CSAPKQGNTEAFF
TGCAGTGCCCCAAAACAGGGGAACACTGAAGCTTTCTTT
>13|-|TRBJ2-5|-|TRBV6-2/TRBV6-3
CATTGARLETQYF
TGTGCCACCACTGGCGCGCGACTGGAGACCCAGTACTTC
>15|many|TRBJ2-5|-|TRBV19
CASSMRHRSQETQYF
TGTGCCAGTAGTATGAGACATCGGAGTCAAGAGACCCAGTACTTC
>14|few|TRBJ2-3|-|TRBV15
CATSGRDFTDTQYF
TGTGCCACCAGCGGCCGGGACTTCACAGATACGCAGTATTTT
>15|many|TRBJ1-2|TRBD1|TRBV15
CATSTSGTGVYGYTF
TGTGCCACCAGCACATCCGGGACAGGGGTCTATGGCTACACCTTC
>15|many|TRBJ2-7|-|TRBV20-1
CSAGKPHGDDGEQYF
TGCAGTGCTGGTAAACCCCACGGGGACGACGGCGAGCAGTACTTC
>16|once|TRBJ1-1|-|TRBV7-8
CASSSRFGVMNTEAFF
TGTGCCAGCAGCTCACGATTCGGAGTTATGAACACTGAAGCTTTCTTT
>17|many|TRBJ2-2|TRBD2|TRBV28
CASRGASGRGYTGELFF
TGTGCCAGCAGGGGGGCTAGCGGGAGGGGGTACACCGGGGAGCTGTTTTTT